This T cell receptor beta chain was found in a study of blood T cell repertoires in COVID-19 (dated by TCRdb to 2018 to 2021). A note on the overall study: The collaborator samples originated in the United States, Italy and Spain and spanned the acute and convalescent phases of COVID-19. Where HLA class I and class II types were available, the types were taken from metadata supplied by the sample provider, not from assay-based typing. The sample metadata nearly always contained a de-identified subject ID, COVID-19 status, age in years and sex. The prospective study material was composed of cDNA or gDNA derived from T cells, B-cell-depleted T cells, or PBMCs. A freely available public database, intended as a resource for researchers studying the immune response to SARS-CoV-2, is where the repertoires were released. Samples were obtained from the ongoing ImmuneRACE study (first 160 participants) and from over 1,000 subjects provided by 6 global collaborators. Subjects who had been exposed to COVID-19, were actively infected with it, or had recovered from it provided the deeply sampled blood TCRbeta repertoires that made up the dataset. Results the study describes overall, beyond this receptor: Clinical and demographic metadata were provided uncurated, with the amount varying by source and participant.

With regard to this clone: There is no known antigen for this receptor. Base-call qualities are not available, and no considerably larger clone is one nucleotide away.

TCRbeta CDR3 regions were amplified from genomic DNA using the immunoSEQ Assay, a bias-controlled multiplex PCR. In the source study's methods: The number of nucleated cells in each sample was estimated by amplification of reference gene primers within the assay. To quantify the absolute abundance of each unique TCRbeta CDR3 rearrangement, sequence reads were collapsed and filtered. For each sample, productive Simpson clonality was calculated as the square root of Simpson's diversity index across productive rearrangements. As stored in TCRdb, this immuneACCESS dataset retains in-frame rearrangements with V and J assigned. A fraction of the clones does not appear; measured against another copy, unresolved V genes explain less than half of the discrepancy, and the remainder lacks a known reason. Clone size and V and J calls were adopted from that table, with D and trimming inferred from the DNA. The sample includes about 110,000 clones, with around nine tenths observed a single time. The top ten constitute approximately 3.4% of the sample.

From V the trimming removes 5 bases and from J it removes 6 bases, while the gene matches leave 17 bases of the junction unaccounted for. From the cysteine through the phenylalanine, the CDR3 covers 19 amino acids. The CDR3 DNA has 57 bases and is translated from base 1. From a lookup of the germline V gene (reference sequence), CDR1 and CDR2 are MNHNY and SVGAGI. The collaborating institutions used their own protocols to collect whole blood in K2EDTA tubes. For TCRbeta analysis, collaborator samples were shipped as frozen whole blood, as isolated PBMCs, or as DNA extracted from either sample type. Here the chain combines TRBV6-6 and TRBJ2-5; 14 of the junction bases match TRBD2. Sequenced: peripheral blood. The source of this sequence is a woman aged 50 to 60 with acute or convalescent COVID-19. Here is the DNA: TGTGCCAGCAGTCGCACCCCGAGCGGGACTAGCGGGAGTAGGAAGACCCAGTACTTC. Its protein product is CASSRTPSGTSGSRKTQYF.